This TCR beta chain is from a study of T cells in Graves' hyperthyroidism and ophthalmopathy. Study results and limitations: Classification by a 13 V-J model distinguished ophthalmopathy from stable hyperthyroidism. Most thyroid clonotypes expanded above 0.001 were also detected in blood.

The cohort's ophthalmopathy patients, a group with duration under 3 months, had a Clinical Activity Score of at least 3 and a NOSPECS grade of at least 4. In this sample, this clonotype turned up a few times. Its matching antigen is unknown. Amplification targeted TCR beta CDR3 regions from RNA transcripts. The HTBI primer set drove a first-round RT-PCR of the TCR CDR3. TCRdb passed the multiplex PCR reads through MiXCR, listing each CDR3 protein once. The table includes hundreds of thousands of distinct CDR3 sequences, approximately 18% detected once. V gave up 4 bases and J gave up 3 bases, with 13 bases separating them. The CDR3 extends over 15 amino acids.

This chain uses TRBV12-3 or TRBV12-4 with TRBJ1-5; D not resolved. Sequencing used blood. The source of this sequence is a man between 50 and 59 years old with Graves' ophthalmopathy. The CDR3 DNA reads TGTGCCAGCAGTTCTCAGGCCGGTGCCAATCAGCCCCAGCATTTT. Translating it yields CASSSQAGANQPQHF.